The clone carrying this TCR beta chain was picked up one time. This sample is part of a study of cytomegalovirus exposure and HLA in healthy donors. The PCR had 60 Vbeta and 13 Jbeta primers. TCRdb keeps only in-frame clones here, not all; method: immunoSEQ multiplex PCR. The table shows some 160,000 clones, with about 85% occurring only once. V lost 5 bases to trimming and J lost 14 bases, with 16 bases between them. Germline-derived CDR1 and CDR2 are SGHTA and FQGNSA. The length of the CDR3 is 12 residues. Unrecorded immune exposure was likely among donors, who were nominally healthy when sampled. Source material: PBMCs. The receptor comes from a man aged 25-45 years in good health and CMV-seropositive. V and J are TRBV7-2 and TRBJ2-4, with a tentative D call TRBD2 (6 bases). CDR3 amino acids: CASSPASGLEYF. CDR3 coding DNA: TGTGCCAGCAGCCCTGCCAGCGGGCTGGAGTACTTC.